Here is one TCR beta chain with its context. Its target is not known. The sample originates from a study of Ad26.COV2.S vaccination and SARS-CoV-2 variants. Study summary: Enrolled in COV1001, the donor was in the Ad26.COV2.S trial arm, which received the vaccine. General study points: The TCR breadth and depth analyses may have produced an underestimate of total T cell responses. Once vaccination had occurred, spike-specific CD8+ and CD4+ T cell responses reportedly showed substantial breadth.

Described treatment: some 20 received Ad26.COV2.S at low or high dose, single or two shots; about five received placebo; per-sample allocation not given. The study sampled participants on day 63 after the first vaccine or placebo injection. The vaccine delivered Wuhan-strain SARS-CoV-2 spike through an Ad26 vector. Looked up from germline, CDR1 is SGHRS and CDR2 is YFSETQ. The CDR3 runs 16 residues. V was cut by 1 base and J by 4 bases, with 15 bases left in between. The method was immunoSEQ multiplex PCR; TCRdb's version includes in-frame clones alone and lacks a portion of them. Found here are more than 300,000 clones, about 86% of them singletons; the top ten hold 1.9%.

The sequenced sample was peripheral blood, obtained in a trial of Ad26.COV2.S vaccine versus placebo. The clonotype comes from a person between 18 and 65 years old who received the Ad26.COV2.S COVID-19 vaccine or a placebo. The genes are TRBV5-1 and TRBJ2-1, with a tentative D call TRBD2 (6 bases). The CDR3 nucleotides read TGCGCCAGCAGCTTGTCCACCGGGACTGGATACAATGAGCAGTTCTTC. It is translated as CASSLSTGTGYNEQFF.